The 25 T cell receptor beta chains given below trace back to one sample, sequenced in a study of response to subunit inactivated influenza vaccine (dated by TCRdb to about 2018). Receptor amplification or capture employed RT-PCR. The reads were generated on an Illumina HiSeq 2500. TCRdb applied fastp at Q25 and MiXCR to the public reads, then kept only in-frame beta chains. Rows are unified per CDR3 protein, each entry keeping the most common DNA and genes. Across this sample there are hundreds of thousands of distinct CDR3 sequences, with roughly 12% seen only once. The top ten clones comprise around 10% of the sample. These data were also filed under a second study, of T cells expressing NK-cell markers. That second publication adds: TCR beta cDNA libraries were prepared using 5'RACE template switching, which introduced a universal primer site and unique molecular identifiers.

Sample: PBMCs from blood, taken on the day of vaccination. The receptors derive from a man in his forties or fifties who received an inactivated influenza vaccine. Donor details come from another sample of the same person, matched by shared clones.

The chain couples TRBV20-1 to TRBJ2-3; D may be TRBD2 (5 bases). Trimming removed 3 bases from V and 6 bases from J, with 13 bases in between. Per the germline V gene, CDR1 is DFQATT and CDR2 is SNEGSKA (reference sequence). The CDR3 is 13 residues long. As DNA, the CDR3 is TGCAGTGCTAGGGTTTTTAGCGAGGATACGCAGTATTTT. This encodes CSARVFSEDTQYF.

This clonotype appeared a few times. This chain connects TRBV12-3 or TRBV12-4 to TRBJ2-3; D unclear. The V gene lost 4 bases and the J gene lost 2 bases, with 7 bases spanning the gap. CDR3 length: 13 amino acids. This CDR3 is CASSSTTTDTQYF. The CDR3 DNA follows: TGTGCCAGCAGTTCCACAACCACAGATACGCAGTATTTT.

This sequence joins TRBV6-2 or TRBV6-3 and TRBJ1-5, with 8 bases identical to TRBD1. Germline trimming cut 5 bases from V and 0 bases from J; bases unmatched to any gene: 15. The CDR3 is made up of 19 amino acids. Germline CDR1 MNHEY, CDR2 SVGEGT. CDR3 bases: TGTGCCAGCAGTCCGGAAGCTATTACAGGGGGGCATAGCAATCAGCCCCAGCATTTT. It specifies CASSPEAITGGHSNQPQHF.

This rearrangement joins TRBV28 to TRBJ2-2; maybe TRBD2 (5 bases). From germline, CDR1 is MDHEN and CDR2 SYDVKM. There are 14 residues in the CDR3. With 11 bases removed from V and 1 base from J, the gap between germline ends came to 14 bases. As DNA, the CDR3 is TGTGCCGCTGAAGTGGCGGGGAACACCGGGGAGCTGTTTTTT. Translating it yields CAAEVAGNTGELFF.

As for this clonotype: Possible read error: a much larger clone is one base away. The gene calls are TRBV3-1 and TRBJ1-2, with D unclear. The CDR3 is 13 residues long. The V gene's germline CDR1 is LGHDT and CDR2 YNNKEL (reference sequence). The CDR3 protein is CASSQVRSYGCTF. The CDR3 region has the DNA TGTGCCAGCAGCCAAGTCAGGAGCTATGGCTGCACCTTC.

The CDR3 DNA reads TGTGCCAGCGCTAGCGGCCGCTCCTACGAGCAGTACTTC. Amino acid sequence: CASASGRSYEQYF. The J gene is TRBJ2-7, the V gene TRBV11-1, with TRBD2 matching over 7 bases. Germline V gives CDR1 SGHAT, CDR2 FQDESV (reference sequence). The trim removed 8 bases at V and 0 bases at J, leaving 4 bases unmatched. The CDR3 sequence is 13 residues long.

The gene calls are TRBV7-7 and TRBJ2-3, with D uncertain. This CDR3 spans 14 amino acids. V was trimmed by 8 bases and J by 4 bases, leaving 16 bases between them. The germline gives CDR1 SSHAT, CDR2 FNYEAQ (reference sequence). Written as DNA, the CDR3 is TGTGCCAGCTCCCCGCAGCTCGGTTCAGATACGCAGTATTTT. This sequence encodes CASSPQLGSDTQYF.

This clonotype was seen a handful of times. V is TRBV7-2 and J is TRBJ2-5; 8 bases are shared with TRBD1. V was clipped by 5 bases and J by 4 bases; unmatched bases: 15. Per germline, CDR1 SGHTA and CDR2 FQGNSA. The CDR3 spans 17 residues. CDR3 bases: TGTGCCAGCAGCCTTGGACAGGGCTCTAAAGTATCAGAGACCCAGTACTTC. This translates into CASSLGQGSKVSETQYF.

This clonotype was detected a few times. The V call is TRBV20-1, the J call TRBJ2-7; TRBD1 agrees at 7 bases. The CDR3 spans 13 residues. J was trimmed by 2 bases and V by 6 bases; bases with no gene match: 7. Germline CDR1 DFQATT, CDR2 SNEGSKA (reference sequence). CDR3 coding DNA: TGCAGTGCCGACACCGGGACAGCCTACGAGCAGTACTTC. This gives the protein CSADTGTAYEQYF.

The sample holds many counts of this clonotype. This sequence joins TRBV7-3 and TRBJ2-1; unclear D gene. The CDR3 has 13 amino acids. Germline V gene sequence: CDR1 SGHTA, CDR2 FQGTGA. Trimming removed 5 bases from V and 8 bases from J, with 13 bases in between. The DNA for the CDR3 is TGTGCCAGCAGCGGTGGACCGGCGGATGAGCAGTTCTTC. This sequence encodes CASSGGPADEQFF. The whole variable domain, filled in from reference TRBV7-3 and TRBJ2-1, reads GAGVSQTPSNKVTEKGKYVELRCDPISGHTALYWYRQSLGQGPEFLIYFQGTGAADDSGLPNDRFFAVRPEGSVSTLKIQRTERGDSAVYLCASSGGPADEQFFGPGTRLTVL.

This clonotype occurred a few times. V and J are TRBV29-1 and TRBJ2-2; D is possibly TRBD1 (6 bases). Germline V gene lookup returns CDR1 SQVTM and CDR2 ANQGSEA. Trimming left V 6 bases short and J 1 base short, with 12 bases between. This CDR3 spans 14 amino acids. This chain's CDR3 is CSVGDKGNTGELFF. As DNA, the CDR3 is TGCAGCGTGGGGGACAAGGGGAACACCGGGGAGCTGTTTTTT.

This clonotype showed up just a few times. CDR3 region: CASSEIGEAEAFF. The DNA of the CDR3 is TGTGCCAGCAGTGAGATCGGGGAGGCTGAAGCTTTCTTT. The chain couples TRBV2 to TRBJ1-1; D is unresolved. Germline lookup yields CDR1 SNHLY and CDR2 FYNNEI. The CDR3 extends over 13 amino acids. Trimming pared 3 bases from V and 6 bases from J, leaving 11 bases between.

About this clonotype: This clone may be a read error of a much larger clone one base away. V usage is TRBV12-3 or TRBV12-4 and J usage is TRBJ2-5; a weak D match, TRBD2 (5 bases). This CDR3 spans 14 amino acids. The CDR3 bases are TGTGCCAGCCGTTTTTATGGCGGGCAAGAGACCCAGTACTTC. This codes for CASRFYGGQETQYF.

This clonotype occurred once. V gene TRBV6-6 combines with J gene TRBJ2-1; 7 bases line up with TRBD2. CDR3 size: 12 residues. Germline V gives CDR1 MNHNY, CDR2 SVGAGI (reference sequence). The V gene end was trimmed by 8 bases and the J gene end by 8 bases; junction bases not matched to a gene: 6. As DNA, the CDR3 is TGTGCCAGCGGACGGGGGGACGATGAGCAGTTCTTC. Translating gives CASGRGDDEQFF.

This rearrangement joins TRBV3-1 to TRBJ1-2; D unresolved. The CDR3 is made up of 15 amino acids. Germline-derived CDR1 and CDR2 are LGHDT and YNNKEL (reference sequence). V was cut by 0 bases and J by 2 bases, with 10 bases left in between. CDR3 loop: CASSQDLLQNYGYTF. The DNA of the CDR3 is TGTGCCAGCAGCCAAGATTTATTACAGAACTATGGCTACACCTTC.

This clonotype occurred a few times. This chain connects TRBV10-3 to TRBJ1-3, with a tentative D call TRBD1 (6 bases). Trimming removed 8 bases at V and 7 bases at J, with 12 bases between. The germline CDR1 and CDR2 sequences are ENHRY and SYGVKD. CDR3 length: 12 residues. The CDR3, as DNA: TGTGCCATCCAGGGGTTAGGGAACACCATATATTTT. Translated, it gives CAIQGLGNTIYF.

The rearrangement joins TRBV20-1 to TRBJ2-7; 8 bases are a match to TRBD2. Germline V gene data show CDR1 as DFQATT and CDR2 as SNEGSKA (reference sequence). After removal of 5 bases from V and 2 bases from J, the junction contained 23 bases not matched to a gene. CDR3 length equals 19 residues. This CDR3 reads CSAPLGGGRVTSGTYEQYF. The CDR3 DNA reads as TGCAGTGCTCCTCTTGGAGGGGGGCGTGTTACTAGCGGAACCTACGAGCAGTACTTC.

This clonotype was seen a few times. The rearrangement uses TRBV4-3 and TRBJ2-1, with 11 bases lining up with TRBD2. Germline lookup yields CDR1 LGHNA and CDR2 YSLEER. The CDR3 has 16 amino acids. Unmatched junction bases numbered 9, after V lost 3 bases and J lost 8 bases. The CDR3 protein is CASSQSTSGSLYEQFF. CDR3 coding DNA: TGCGCCAGCAGCCAGAGTACTAGCGGGAGTCTCTATGAGCAGTTCTTC.

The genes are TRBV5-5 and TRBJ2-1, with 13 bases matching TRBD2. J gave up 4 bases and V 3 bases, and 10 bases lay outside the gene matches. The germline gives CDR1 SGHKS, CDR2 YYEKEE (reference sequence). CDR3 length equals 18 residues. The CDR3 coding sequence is TGTGCCAGCAGCTCGCATACCGGGACTAGCGGGATATACAATGAGCAGTTCTTC. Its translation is CASSSHTGTSGIYNEQFF.

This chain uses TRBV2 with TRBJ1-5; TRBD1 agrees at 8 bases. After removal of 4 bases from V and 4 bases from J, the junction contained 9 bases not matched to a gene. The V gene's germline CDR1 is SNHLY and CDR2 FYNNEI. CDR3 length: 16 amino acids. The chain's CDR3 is CASSAMDRAFNQPQHF. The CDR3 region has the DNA TGTGCCAGCAGTGCCATGGACAGGGCGTTTAATCAGCCCCAGCATTTT.

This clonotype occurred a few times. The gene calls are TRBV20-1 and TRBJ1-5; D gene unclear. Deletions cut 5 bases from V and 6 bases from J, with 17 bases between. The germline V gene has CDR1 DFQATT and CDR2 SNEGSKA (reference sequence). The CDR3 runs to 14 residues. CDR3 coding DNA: TGCAGTGCTGGCGATTGGGAGGGAGTTCAGCCCCAGCATTTT. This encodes CSAGDWEGVQPQHF.

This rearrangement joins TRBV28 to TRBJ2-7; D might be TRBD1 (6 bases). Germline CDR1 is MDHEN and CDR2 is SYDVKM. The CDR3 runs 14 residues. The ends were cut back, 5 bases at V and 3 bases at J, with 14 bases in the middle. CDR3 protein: CASSHGTLDYEQYF. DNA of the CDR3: TGTGCCAGCAGTCACGGGACACTCGACTACGAGCAGTACTTC.

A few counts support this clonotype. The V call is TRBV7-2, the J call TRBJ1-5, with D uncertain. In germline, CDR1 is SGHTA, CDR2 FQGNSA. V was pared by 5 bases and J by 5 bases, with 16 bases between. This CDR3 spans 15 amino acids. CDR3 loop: CASSPEKGGYQPQHF. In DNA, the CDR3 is TGTGCCAGCAGCCCAGAGAAGGGAGGATATCAGCCCCAGCATTTT.

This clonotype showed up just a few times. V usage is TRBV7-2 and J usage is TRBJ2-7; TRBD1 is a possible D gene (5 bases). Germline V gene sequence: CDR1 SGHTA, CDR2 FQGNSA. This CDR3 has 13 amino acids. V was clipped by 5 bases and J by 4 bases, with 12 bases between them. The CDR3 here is CASSPLQEYEQYF. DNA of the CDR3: TGTGCCAGCAGCCCTTTACAGGAGTACGAGCAGTACTTC. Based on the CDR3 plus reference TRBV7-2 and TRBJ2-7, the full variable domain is GAGVSQSPSNKVTEKGKDVELRCDPISGHTALYWYRQSLGQGLEFLIYFQGNSAPDKSGLPSDRFSAERTGGSVSTLTIQRTQQEDSAVYLCASSPLQEYEQYFGPGTRLTVT.

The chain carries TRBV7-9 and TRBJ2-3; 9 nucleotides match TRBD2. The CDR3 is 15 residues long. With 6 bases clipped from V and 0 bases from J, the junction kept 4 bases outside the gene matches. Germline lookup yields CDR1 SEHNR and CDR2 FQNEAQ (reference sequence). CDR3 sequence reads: CASRTSGHSTDTQYF. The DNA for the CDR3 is TGTGCCAGCAGGACTAGCGGCCATAGCACAGATACGCAGTATTTT.